Each of the 9 T cell receptor beta chains below was sequenced from the same sample in a study of blood T cell repertoires in COVID-19 (dated by TCRdb to the early 2020s). The library was made by the immunoSEQ multiplex PCR assay. The immuneACCESS repertoire file appears here via TCRdb, limited to in-frame rearrangements. These files lack a portion of the clones; in checked studies, under half of the deficit traces to unresolved V genes, and the cause of the others is not known. The sample contains 200,000 to 300,000 clones, around 87% of them found a single time. The ten largest account for roughly 2.5% of the sample. Source material: peripheral blood. All receptors come from a woman aged 50 to 60 with acute or convalescent COVID-19.

The chain uses TRBV19 and TRBJ1-5; TRBD1 matches at 10 bases. This CDR3 spans 17 amino acids. The germline V gene has CDR1 LNHDA and CDR2 SQIVND (reference sequence). Trimming at V came to 7 bases and at J to 0 bases, leaving 9 bases not matched to a gene. DNA for the CDR3: TGTGCCAGTACCCCTGGGACAGGGGTTTATAGCAATCAGCCCCAGCATTTT. Its protein is CASTPGTGVYSNQPQHF. Combining the CDR3 with reference TRBV19 and TRBJ1-5 gives the whole variable domain DGGITQSPKYLFRKEGQNVTLSCEQNLNHDAMYWYRQDPGQGLRLIYYSQIVNDFQKGDIAEGYSVSREKKESFPLTVTSAQKNPTAFYLCASTPGTGVYSNQPQHFGDGTRLSIL.

This chain joins TRBV28 and TRBJ2-5; 10 bases agree with TRBD1. The V and J ends lost 4 bases and 4 bases, in that order; junction bases with no gene match: 6. The CDR3 spans 15 residues. CDR1 is MDHEN, CDR2 SYDVKM, per germline. CDR3 protein: CASSSPGQGGETQYF. DNA for the CDR3: TGTGCCAGCAGTTCGCCCGGACAGGGGGGAGAGACCCAGTACTTC. The full variable domain, with the rest looked up from reference TRBV28 and TRBJ2-5, is DVKVTQSSRYLVKRTGEKVFLECVQDMDHENMFWYRQDPGLGLRLIYFSYDVKMKEKGDIPEGYSVSREKKERFSLILESASTNQTSMYLCASSSPGQGGETQYFGPGTRLLVL.

This clone was seen a single time. The rearrangement links TRBV11-2 to TRBJ1-6, with TRBD1 matching over 7 bases. The V segment lost 5 bases and the J segment 5 bases; nucleotides outside the gene matches: 6. From germline, CDR1 is SGHAT and CDR2 FQNNGV. The CDR3 runs to 15 residues. The CDR3 bases are TGTGCCAGCAGCCCGGCCGGGACAGATAATTCACCCCTCCACTTT. Protein product: CASSPAGTDNSPLHF.

This chain joins TRBV11-2 and TRBJ2-2, with no clear D. Per germline, CDR1 SGHAT and CDR2 FQNNGV. This CDR3 has 16 amino acids. V shed 1 base and J shed 0 bases, with 9 bases lying between them. The CDR3: CASSLGVGANTGELFF. The DNA for the CDR3 is TGTGCCAGCAGCTTAGGCGTCGGAGCGAACACCGGGGAGCTGTTTTTT. The full variable domain, in which reference TRBV11-2 and TRBJ2-2 provide the parts outside the CDR3, is EAGVAQSPRYKIIEKRQSVAFWCNPISGHATLYWYQQILGQGPKLLIQFQNNGVVDDSQLPKDRFSAERLKGVDSTLKIQPAKLEDSAVYLCASSLGVGANTGELFFGEGSRLTVL.

The V gene is TRBV7-3, the J gene TRBJ2-1, with D perhaps matching TRBD2 (6 bases). Germline V gene sequence: CDR1 SGHTA, CDR2 FQGTGA. Deletions cut 2 bases from V and 5 bases from J, with 7 bases between. There are 13 residues in the CDR3. The CDR3 loop reads CASSLAGNNEQFF. CDR3 coding DNA: TGTGCCAGCAGCTTAGCGGGAAACAATGAGCAGTTCTTC.

The chain has TRBV5-8 and TRBJ2-5; D is perhaps TRBD1 (7 bases). The CDR3 is made up of 15 amino acids. V gave up 7 bases and J gave up 3 bases, with 19 bases separating them. Per the germline V gene, CDR1 is SGHTS and CDR2 is YDEGEE. The CDR3 region is CASEGAGTSEETQYF. CDR3 sequence (DNA): TGTGCCAGCGAGGGGGCAGGGACTTCTGAAGAGACCCAGTACTTC.

The rearrangement joins TRBV12-5 to TRBJ2-5; D is unresolved. The CDR3 spans 14 residues. V was cut by 1 base and J by 5 bases, with 11 bases left in between. Looked up from germline, CDR1 is LGHNT and CDR2 is FRNRAP. The CDR3 nucleotides read TGTGCTAGTGGTTTGGGTCAGCGCTGGGAGACCCAGTACTTC. This encodes CASGLGQRWETQYF.

The rearrangement links TRBV13 to TRBJ1-3, with TRBD1 matching over 9 bases. The junction had 3 bases not matched to a gene; V was cut back by 4 bases and J by 2 bases. The length of the CDR3 is 15 residues. Germline CDR1 is PRHDT and CDR2 is FYEKMQ (reference sequence). This CDR3 is CASSSWTGAGNTIYF. CDR3 DNA sequence: TGTGCCAGCAGCTCATGGACAGGGGCTGGAAACACCATATATTTT.

This chain's CDR3 is CASSLAGTGGYEQYF. The DNA for the CDR3 is TGTGCCAGCTCACTAGCCGGGACAGGAGGGTACGAGCAGTACTTC. The V and J genes are TRBV18 and TRBJ2-7; 8 positions match TRBD1. This CDR3 contains 15 residues. Germline CDR1 and CDR2: KGHSH and LQKENI. The ends lost 4 bases at V and 4 bases at J; junction bases unmatched: 9. The full variable domain, in which reference TRBV18 and TRBJ2-7 provide the parts outside the CDR3, is NAGVMQNPRHLVRRRGQEARLRCSPMKGHSHVYWYRQLPEEGLKFMVYLQKENIIDESGMPKERFSAEFPKEGPSILRIQQVVRGDSAAYFCASSLAGTGGYEQYFGPGTRLTVT.